The TCR beta chain described here comes from a study of OX40 agonist ivuxolimab in advanced cancers. Whole-study context: Participants, 82.7% male, averaged roughly 60 years of age, ranging from 23 to 79. Overall study findings and caveats: There was clonal expansion of CD4+ and CD8+ blood T cells by week 6 at 0.1 to 3.0 mg/kg.

To note about this clone: Its specificity is unknown.

Samples were taken at baseline and on day 1 of cycles 4 and 7. TCRdb keeps only in-frame clones here, not all; method: immunoSEQ multiplex PCR. The sample shows about 70,000 clones, around nine tenths of them seen only once. The V and J ends lost 6 bases and 1 base respectively, with 15 bases between them. Germline-derived CDR1 and CDR2 are MGHRA and YSYEKL. The CDR3 is 16 amino acids. This chain uses TRBV4-1 with TRBJ2-2; no definite D call. This specimen was CD4+ or CD8+ T cells sorted from blood, taken in a trial of the OX40 agonist ivuxolimab. The sequence came from an adult with an advanced solid tumor such as melanoma, head and neck, liver or kidney cancer. The CDR3 DNA follows: TGCGCCAGCAGACCCGACCCCACTGGGAACACCGGGGAGCTGTTTTTT. It specifies CASRPDPTGNTGELFF.